This T cell receptor beta chain originates from a study of T cell responses to AZD1222 COVID-19 vaccine. For this clone: The antigen remains unidentified.

Deletions cut 10 bases from V and 7 bases from J, with 11 bases between. Germline lookup yields CDR1 SEHNR and CDR2 FQNEAQ (reference sequence). This CDR3 region has 12 residues. Only in-frame clones appear in the TCRdb table, and some are missing; sequencing was by immunoSEQ multiplex PCR. The repertoire includes some 60,000 clones, approximately 86% of them detected once, and 6% to 7.5% sits in the top ten. Overall study findings and caveats: Donors in the cohort were predominantly white British and more often female, and clonal diversity was possibly underestimated. Nearly half of the spike-specific TCRs reportedly recognize variant regions that carry no mutations. After the peak T cell response, and only then, were repertoires sampled. Spike-spanning, vaccine-associated CD4 TCRs were dominant at 160-218 and 743-854.

This material consisted of peripheral blood, taken 28 days after the second AZD1222 dose. This receptor was obtained from an adult who received the AZD1222 COVID-19 vaccine. J is TRBJ1-6 and V is TRBV7-9; no reliable D call. The CDR3 here is CATRSQNSPLHF. The CDR3 DNA follows: TGTGCCACCCGGTCCCAAAATTCACCCCTCCACTTT.